Listed below are T cell receptor beta chains from one sample, sequenced in a study of blood T cells in healthy people across ages. Each CDR3 protein is one row after TCRdb ran MiXCR on the 5' RACE reads. The profile shows about a million distinct CDR3 sequences, about 48% of them singletons. Sequencing was done on a sample of blood. These TCRs come from a man in his thirties or forties in good health. The CDR3 runs from the conserved cysteine through the conserved F or W. D genes are given only for firm matches. Expanded clones get a size class; other rows say once, few or many, or leave the size out.

V gene: TRBV20-1
D gene: TRBD2
J gene: TRBJ2-1
clone size: NA
CDR3 protein: CSALAGTLPEQFF
CDR3 DNA: TGCAGTGCCCTAGCGGGGACGCTGCCAGAGCAGTTCTTC

V gene: TRBV6-5
D gene: TRBD1
J gene: TRBJ1-6
clone size: NA
CDR3 protein: CASSREGGSVSPLHF
CDR3 DNA: TGTGCCAGCAGCCGTGAAGGGGGCTCGGTTTCACCCCTCCACTTT

V gene: TRBV27
D gene: NA
J gene: TRBJ2-6
clone size: few
CDR3 protein: CASSFGSTSGANVLTF
CDR3 DNA: TGTGCCAGCAGTTTCGGATCCACCTCTGGGGCCAACGTCCTGACTTTC

V gene: TRBV4-2
D gene: NA
J gene: TRBJ2-2
clone size: NA
CDR3 protein: CASSQEQGNTGKLFF
CDR3 DNA: TGTGCCAGCAGCCAGGAGCAGGGTAACACCGGGAAGCTGTTTTTT

V gene: TRBV11-2
D gene: NA
J gene: TRBJ2-7
clone size: NA
CDR3 protein: CASSFQEPISYNEQYF
CDR3 DNA: TGTGCCAGCAGCTTTCAAGAGCCAATCTCCTACAATGAGCAGTACTTC

V gene: TRBV4-1
D gene: NA
J gene: TRBJ1-5
clone size: many
CDR3 protein: CASSQGVPYQPQHF
CDR3 DNA: TGCGCCAGCAGCCAAGGGGTTCCCTATCAGCCCCAGCATTTT

V gene: TRBV6-5
D gene: NA
J gene: TRBJ2-1
clone size: NA
CDR3 protein: CASGRGGLGNEHFF
CDR3 DNA: TGTGCCAGCGGAAGGGGGGGCCTCGGCAATGAGCATTTCTTC

V gene: TRBV3-1
D gene: NA
J gene: TRBJ2-7
clone size: many
CDR3 protein: CASSPVHRYEQYF
CDR3 DNA: TGTGCCAGCAGCCCGGTTCACCGCTACGAGCAGTACTTC

V gene: TRBV27
D gene: NA
J gene: TRBJ1-2
clone size: NA
CDR3 protein: CASSFRGGYTF
CDR3 DNA: TGTGCCAGCAGTTTTCGTGGGGGCTACACCTTC

V gene: TRBV11-1
D gene: NA
J gene: TRBJ2-1
clone size: few
CDR3 protein: CASSYREPKGNEQFF
CDR3 DNA: TGTGCCAGCAGCTACCGGGAACCCAAAGGAAATGAGCAGTTCTTC

V gene: TRBV20-1
D gene: NA
J gene: TRBJ2-1
clone size: NA
CDR3 protein: CSARDTSISYNEQFF
CDR3 DNA: TGCAGTGCTAGAGATACCTCGATCTCCTACAATGAGCAGTTCTTC

V gene: TRBV6-2/TRBV6-3
D gene: NA
J gene: TRBJ2-1
clone size: many
CDR3 protein: CASGGTGSYNEQFF
CDR3 DNA: TGTGCCAGCGGGGGGACCGGCTCCTACAATGAGCAGTTCTTC

V gene: TRBV20-1
D gene: NA
J gene: TRBJ1-6
clone size: NA
CDR3 protein: CSASSGEAPLHF
CDR3 DNA: TGCAGTGCTAGTTCGGGGGAAGCACCCCTCCACTTT

V gene: TRBV11-1
D gene: NA
J gene: TRBJ1-2
clone size: NA
CDR3 protein: CASTYGGRGAGYTF
CDR3 DNA: TGTGCCAGCACCTACGGGGGGCGAGGCGCTGGCTACACCTTC

V gene: TRBV7-3
D gene: NA
J gene: TRBJ2-1
clone size: NA
CDR3 protein: CASSLRSGTSYEQFF
CDR3 DNA: TGTGCCAGCAGCTTAAGAAGCGGTACATCGTATGAGCAGTTCTTC

V gene: TRBV10-3
D gene: NA
J gene: TRBJ2-3
clone size: few
CDR3 protein: CASLPESTYTQYF
CDR3 DNA: TGTGCCAGCCTCCCCGAGAGCACATATACGCAGTATTTT

V gene: TRBV6-2/TRBV6-3
D gene: NA
J gene: TRBJ2-1
clone size: NA
CDR3 protein: CASNRAGLENEQFF
CDR3 DNA: TGTGCCAGCAATCGGGCGGGACTCGAAAATGAGCAGTTCTTC

V gene: TRBV9
D gene: NA
J gene: TRBJ2-7
clone size: few
CDR3 protein: CASSDGVSYEQYF
CDR3 DNA: TGTGCCAGCAGCGACGGGGTATCCTACGAGCAGTACTTC

V gene: TRBV20-1
D gene: TRBD2
J gene: TRBJ2-3
clone size: NA
CDR3 protein: CSARATSGGVNTDTQYF
CDR3 DNA: TGCAGTGCTAGAGCCACTAGCGGGGGGGTTAACACAGATACGCAGTATTTT

V gene: TRBV7-9
D gene: TRBD1
J gene: TRBJ2-7
clone size: NA
CDR3 protein: CATDGTGGSYEQYF
CDR3 DNA: TGTGCCACCGACGGAACAGGGGGCTCATACGAGCAGTACTTC

V gene: TRBV7-2
D gene: TRBD1
J gene: TRBJ2-3
clone size: NA
CDR3 protein: CASSSRQGVDTQYF
CDR3 DNA: TGTGCCAGCAGCTCCCGACAGGGAGTAGATACGCAGTATTTT

V gene: TRBV24-1
D gene: TRBD1
J gene: TRBJ2-1
clone size: NA
CDR3 protein: CATSEARGQGLYNEQFF
CDR3 DNA: TGTGCCACCAGTGAGGCCCGGGGACAGGGCCTCTACAATGAGCAGTTCTTC

V gene: TRBV2
D gene: TRBD2
J gene: TRBJ2-2
clone size: NA
CDR3 protein: CASMGLAGDVGELFF
CDR3 DNA: TGTGCCAGCATGGGACTAGCGGGGGATGTCGGGGAGCTGTTTTTT

V gene: TRBV4-2
D gene: NA
J gene: TRBJ1-4
clone size: NA
CDR3 protein: CASSQEGGQHNEKLFF
CDR3 DNA: TGTGCCAGCAGCCAAGAAGGTGGACAACATAATGAAAAACTGTTTTTT

V gene: TRBV9
D gene: NA
J gene: TRBJ2-1
clone size: few
CDR3 protein: CASEGTHNEQFF
CDR3 DNA: TGTGCCAGCGAGGGTACCCACAATGAGCAGTTCTTC

V gene: TRBV4-3
D gene: TRBD1
J gene: TRBJ1-6
clone size: NA
CDR3 protein: CASSQGTGVMSPLHF
CDR3 DNA: TGCGCCAGCAGCCAAGGGACAGGGGTTATGTCACCCCTCCACTTT

V gene: TRBV11-2
D gene: NA
J gene: TRBJ1-1
clone size: few
CDR3 protein: CASSLARRGAFF
CDR3 DNA: TGTGCCAGCAGCTTAGCTCGCAGGGGAGCTTTCTTT

V gene: TRBV30
D gene: NA
J gene: TRBJ2-1
clone size: many
CDR3 protein: CAWSTPLNEQFF
CDR3 DNA: TGTGCCTGGAGTACCCCCCTAAATGAGCAGTTCTTC

V gene: TRBV7-8
D gene: NA
J gene: TRBJ2-5
clone size: few
CDR3 protein: CASSLDGSGVETQYF
CDR3 DNA: TGTGCCAGCAGCTTAGACGGCAGTGGCGTGGAGACCCAGTACTTC